One TCR beta chain is described in this entry. This CDR3 comprises 13 residues. V shed 3 bases, J shed 6 bases, and the junction held 4 bases outside the gene matches. The germline CDR1 and CDR2 sequences are SGHAT and FQNNGV. The sample comes from a study of technical replicates of blood from several donors. Measured with immunoSEQ multiplex PCR; TCRdb has only the in-frame clones, and not every one. The profile covers tens of thousands of clones, with 95% appearing a single time and just over 0.25% taken by the ten largest. The rearrangement links TRBV11-2 to TRBJ1-1; 7 bases align to TRBD1. The sequenced sample was T cells isolated from PBMCs. This clonotype originated in a human donor in good health. In nucleotides, the CDR3 is TGTGCCAGCAGCTTCACAGGGGCCCCTGAAGCTTTCTTT. It encodes CASSFTGAPEAFF.